The 28 T cell receptor beta chains reported below all come from one sample, sequenced in a study of blood T cell repertoires in COVID-19. Clones were sequenced by immunoSEQ multiplex PCR, and TCRdb holds only the in-frame ones, with some missing. The profile covers approximately 250,000 clones, with roughly 88% appearing a single time and about 1.2% taken by the ten largest. The sequenced material came from PBMCs or T cells enriched from blood (not recorded which). Source of these receptors: a woman in her forties with acute COVID-19.

The gene calls are TRBV27 and TRBJ1-2; TRBD1 is a possible D gene (5 bases). Deletions cut 6 bases from V and 2 bases from J, with 19 bases between. The germline V gene encodes CDR1 MNHEY and CDR2 SMNVEV (reference sequence). This CDR3 has 16 residues. The CDR3 reads CASSLRGAAGNYGYTF. CDR3 sequence (DNA): TGTGCCAGCAGCCTCCGTGGGGCAGCCGGGAACTATGGCTACACCTTC.

The chain couples TRBV11-3 to TRBJ1-6; D is ambiguous. With 1 base removed from V and 9 bases from J, the gap between germline ends came to 4 bases. The CDR3 loop spans 12 amino acids. Germline CDR1 and CDR2: SGHNT and YENEEA. CDR3 DNA: TGTGCCAGCAGCTTAGGAGCTTCACCCCTCCACTTT. This gives the protein CASSLGASPLHF.

The genes are TRBV3-1 (or the pseudogene TRBV3-2) and TRBJ2-3, with a possible D match to TRBD2 (5 bases). V lost 4 bases and J 2 bases, leaving 10 bases between the germline ends. The CDR3 covers 14 residues. The germline gives CDR1 LGHDT, CDR2 YNNKEL (reference sequence). The CDR3 DNA reads as TGTGCCAGCAGCCTGGCGGGCTCCACAGATACGCAGTATTTT. Amino acid sequence: CASSLAGSTDTQYF.

The J gene is TRBJ1-5, the V gene TRBV2, with 10 bases fitting TRBD1. There are 14 residues in the CDR3. Germline CDR1 and CDR2: SNHLY and FYNNEI. V was clipped by 4 bases and J by 6 bases; unmatched bases: 3. CDR3 DNA: TGTGCCAGCAGTGGACAGGGGGCCAGTCAGCCCCAGCATTTT. Translating it yields CASSGQGASQPQHF.

The V call is TRBV4-1, the J call TRBJ1-6; no firm D call. CDR1 and CDR2 (germline): MGHRA, YSYEKL. The CDR3 totals 16 residues. The V and J ends lost 1 base and 10 bases respectively, with 17 bases between them. The CDR3 DNA reads TGCGCCAGCAGCCAAGTTTTTGACAAACGAATCTCACCCCTCCACTTT. Its protein product is CASSQVFDKRISPLHF.

The rearrangement joins TRBV5-5 to TRBJ1-3, with a possible D match to TRBD1 (6 bases). The germline gives CDR1 SGHKS, CDR2 YYEKEE (reference sequence). V was shortened by 3 bases and J by 3 bases, with 13 bases between the two germline ends. This CDR3 contains 15 residues. This CDR3 reads CASSSNRAVGNTIYF. The CDR3 DNA reads TGTGCCAGCAGCTCGAACAGGGCGGTTGGAAACACCATATATTTT.

Only one count was recorded for this clone. The chain couples TRBV7-9 to TRBJ1-4, with D uncertain. Looked up from germline, CDR1 is SEHNR and CDR2 is FQNEAQ (reference sequence). The length of the CDR3 is 15 residues. Trimming left V 4 bases short and J 9 bases short, with 18 bases between. The CDR3 region has the DNA TGTGCCAGCAGCTCACCAGGATCGCTTATGCAAAAACTGTTTTTT. This translates into CASSSPGSLMQKLFF.

The CDR3 coding sequence is TGTGCCAGCAGCTTAGTCTTAGCGGGAGGGTACGAGCAGTACTTC. Its translation: CASSLVLAGGYEQYF. V and J are TRBV11-2 and TRBJ2-7, with 11 bases lining up with TRBD2. The CDR3 consists of 15 residues. CDR1 is SGHAT, CDR2 FQNNGV, per germline. Trimming cost V 1 base and J 4 bases; bases outside gene matches: 3.

The V and J genes are TRBV27 and TRBJ2-7; D call uncertain. Germline V gives CDR1 MNHEY, CDR2 SMNVEV (reference sequence). The CDR3 is 15 residues long. V lost 0 bases, J lost 0 bases, and 9 bases lay in between. The CDR3 here is CASSLSSTSSYEQYF. DNA of the CDR3: TGTGCCAGCAGTTTATCTTCCACGAGCTCCTACGAGCAGTACTTC.

The chain couples TRBV18 to TRBJ1-4; unclear D gene. Per the germline V gene, CDR1 is KGHSH and CDR2 is LQKENI. The CDR3 contains 15 residues. V shed 2 bases and J shed 7 bases, with 14 bases lying between them. CDR3 sequence (DNA): TGTGCCAGCTCACCAGCAAGCTCTCGGGGTGAAAAACTGTTTTTT. Residues: CASSPASSRGEKLFF. Full variable domain (missing parts from reference TRBV18 and TRBJ1-4): NAGVMQNPRHLVRRRGQEARLRCSPMKGHSHVYWYRQLPEEGLKFMVYLQKENIIDESGMPKERFSAEFPKEGPSILRIQQVVRGDSAAYFCASSPASSRGEKLFFGSGTQLSVL.

The genes are TRBV7-6 and TRBJ2-1; 7 bases are shared with TRBD2. The CDR3 length is 17 residues. The germline gives CDR1 SGHVS, CDR2 FNYEAQ. The J segment lost 3 bases and the V segment lost 0 bases, leaving 8 bases of the junction unmatched. CDR3 coding DNA: TGTGCCAGCAGCTTAGCAGCAGCGGGAAACAACTACAATGAGCAGTTCTTC. Protein: CASSLAAAGNNYNEQFF.

Worth noting for this clone: A read error may account for a junction end that differs from germline. The chain has TRBV29-1 and TRBJ2-5; 15 bases match TRBD2. In germline, CDR1 is SQVTM, CDR2 ANQGSEA. This CDR3 region has 15 residues. The CDR3 bases are TGCAGCGTTGAAGATCTTAGGACTAGCGGGAGGGCCGCCAACTTC. Amino acids: CSVEDLRTSGRAANF.

This clone was detected only once. V is TRBV6-5 and J is TRBJ1-1, with TRBD1 matching 8 bases. The CDR3 totals 14 residues. The V gene end was trimmed by 3 bases and the J gene end by 4 bases; junction bases not matched to a gene: 4. Germline V gives CDR1 MNHEY, CDR2 SVGAGI. CDR3 region: CASSYGQGGTEAFF. The CDR3 nucleotides read TGTGCCAGCAGTTATGGACAGGGCGGCACTGAAGCTTTCTTT.

V is TRBV9 and J is TRBJ2-1; 9 bases are shared with TRBD2. This CDR3 is 14 amino acids long. V was pared by 0 bases and J by 15 bases, with 10 bases of the junction left unmatched. CDR1 is SGDLS, CDR2 YYNGEE, per germline. Here the CDR3 reads CASSVDSSGRILFF. CDR3 bases: TGTGCCAGCAGCGTAGATAGTAGCGGGAGAATTTTGTTCTTC.

J is TRBJ2-3 and V is TRBV19; TRBD2 matches at 13 bases. V shed 6 bases, J shed 4 bases, and the junction held 4 bases outside the gene matches. The V gene's germline CDR1 is LNHDA and CDR2 SQIVND (reference sequence). This CDR3 region has 15 residues. The CDR3 is CASSPTSGRPDTQYF. The CDR3 nucleotides are TGTGCCAGTAGCCCGACTAGCGGGAGGCCAGATACGCAGTATTTT. The full variable domain, with the rest looked up from reference TRBV19 and TRBJ2-3, is DGGITQSPKYLFRKEGQNVTLSCEQNLNHDAMYWYRQDPGQGLRLIYYSQIVNDFQKGDIAEGYSVSREKKESFPLTVTSAQKNPTAFYLCASSPTSGRPDTQYFGPGTRLTVL.

This chain uses TRBV28 with TRBJ2-1, with TRBD2 matching over 15 bases. This CDR3 contains 17 residues. J was trimmed by 7 bases and V by 6 bases; bases with no gene match: 10. CDR1 and CDR2 from the germline V gene are MDHEN and SYDVKM. CDR3 coding DNA: TGTGCCAGCAGCCCCTTTGGACTAGCGGGAGGGAGTAATGAGCAGTTCTTC. It is translated as CASSPFGLAGGSNEQFF.

The CDR3 sequence: CASRLSGAKEQYV. CDR3 nucleotide sequence: TGTGCCAGCAGGCTTAGCGGGGCCAAGGAGCAGTACGTC. V gene TRBV2 combines with J gene TRBJ2-7, with TRBD2 identical over 8 bases. V gave up 6 bases and J gave up 7 bases; unmatched junction bases: 8. CDR1 is SNHLY and CDR2 is FYNNEI in the germline V gene. There are 13 residues in the CDR3.

This clone appeared once. V is TRBV15 and J is TRBJ1-5; D not certain. CDR1 is LNHNV, CDR2 YYDKDF, per germline (reference sequence). V shed 0 bases and J shed 2 bases, with 5 bases lying between them. The CDR3 is 14 amino acids. The CDR3 nucleotides are TGTGCCACCAGCAGAGAACGGGGCAATCAGCCCCAGCATTTT. Protein: CATSRERGNQPQHF.

The J gene is TRBJ2-1, the V gene TRBV30; D perhaps matches TRBD2 (6 bases). V was clipped by 0 bases and J by 3 bases, with 12 bases between them. Germline CDR1 GTSNPN, CDR2 SVGIG (reference sequence). This CDR3 comprises 15 residues. CDR3 loop: CAWSVLAGIYNEQFF. The CDR3 DNA reads TGTGCCTGGAGTGTACTCGCGGGAATCTACAATGAGCAGTTCTTC.

The chain is built from TRBV28 and TRBJ2-1; TRBD2 is a possible D gene (6 bases). CDR1 and CDR2 (germline): MDHEN, SYDVKM. Between the trimmed V and J ends, which lost 7 bases and 6 bases, there was a span of 16 bases. The CDR3 spans 14 residues. The CDR3 DNA reads as TGTGCCAGCAAGGACTACCTCTTTCTCAATGAGCAGTTCTTC. Its protein is CASKDYLFLNEQFF.

V and J are TRBV19 and TRBJ2-6; no clear D. Deletions cut 3 bases from V and 0 bases from J, with 15 bases between. The CDR3 covers 18 residues. Per the germline V gene, CDR1 is LNHDA and CDR2 is SQIVND (reference sequence). CDR3 loop: CASSMFRRESSGANVLTF. For the CDR3, the DNA is TGTGCCAGTAGTATGTTCCGTCGAGAGAGCTCTGGGGCCAACGTCCTGACTTTC.

The chain uses TRBV7-9 and TRBJ2-1, with TRBD2 identical over 11 bases. V lost 6 bases and J lost 5; bases outside the gene matches: 9. The CDR3 sequence is 16 residues long. Germline lookup yields CDR1 SEHNR and CDR2 FQNEAQ (reference sequence). DNA of the CDR3: TGTGCCAGCAGTTCTACTACTAGCGGGAGAGACAATGAGCAGTTCTTC. Its protein product is CASSSTTSGRDNEQFF.

The gene calls are TRBV7-6 and TRBJ2-1; 9 nucleotides align to TRBD2. The CDR3 sequence is 16 residues long. Germline trimming cut 3 bases from V and 2 bases from J; bases unmatched to any gene: 5. In germline, CDR1 is SGHVS, CDR2 FNYEAQ. CDR3 coding DNA: TGTGCCAGCAGCTTCGGCGGCGGGAGGGCCTACAATGAGCAGTTCTTC. This codes for CASSFGGGRAYNEQFF.

The chain joins TRBV7-3 to TRBJ2-2; TRBD2 is a possible D gene (6 bases). The CDR3 spans 16 residues. CDR1 and CDR2 from the germline V gene are SGHTA and FQGTGA. The ends were cut back, 2 bases at V and 0 bases at J, with 10 bases in the middle. CDR3 nucleotide sequence: TGTGCCAGCAGCTTAGGAGGGAACGCGAACACCGGGGAGCTGTTTTTT. Translated, it gives CASSLGGNANTGELFF.

V usage is TRBV28 and J usage is TRBJ1-4, with D possibly being TRBD1 (5 bases). The V and J ends lost 7 bases and 12 bases respectively, with 18 bases between them. CDR1 is MDHEN, CDR2 SYDVKM, per germline. This CDR3 spans 13 amino acids. Here the CDR3 reads CASIYRNRSQLFF. In nucleotides, the CDR3 is TGTGCCAGCATTTACAGGAATAGGAGTCAACTGTTTTTT.

The rearrangement uses TRBV6-5 and TRBJ1-5, with TRBD1 identical over 9 bases. With V trimmed by 4 bases and J by 3 bases, 4 bases remained unmatched. CDR3 length: 15 amino acids. CDR1 and CDR2 from the germline V gene are MNHEY and SVGAGI. Written as DNA, the CDR3 is TGTGCCAGCAGTTGGGACAGGGAGGTCAATCAGCCCCAGCATTTT. Encoded protein: CASSWDREVNQPQHF.

This rearrangement joins TRBV27 to TRBJ2-3, with 11 bases identical to TRBD2. The CDR3 contains 15 residues. Germline V gives CDR1 MNHEY, CDR2 SMNVEV (reference sequence). V trimming: 8 bases; J trimming: 5 bases; junction bases outside the gene matches: 9. CDR3: CASALSGRALDTQYF. CDR3 nucleotides: TGTGCCAGCGCCCTTAGCGGGAGGGCCCTAGATACGCAGTATTTT.

The V gene is TRBV9, the J gene TRBJ2-5, with D perhaps matching TRBD1 (7 bases). V lost 3 bases, J lost 5 bases, and 17 bases lay in between. Germline V gene data show CDR1 as SGDLS and CDR2 as YYNGEE. This CDR3 is built from 15 residues. The CDR3, as DNA: TGTGCCAGCAGCGAGGGGGCGGGAATGGCGGAGACCCAGTACTTC. Protein product: CASSEGAGMAETQYF.